Presented here are 7 T cell receptor beta chains from one specimen sequenced in a study of PD-1 and CTLA-4 blockade in melanoma. The assay was immunoSEQ multiplex PCR, and TCRdb's table has in-frame clones only and misses some. The table lists 20,000 to 25,000 clones, around 88% of them singletons, with around 7.6% in the top ten. Sequences were derived from CD8+ T cells from peripheral blood, sampled before anti-PD-1 treatment. Receptor source: a human donor with melanoma.

CDR3 in amino acids: CASLGGNADTQYF. DNA of the CDR3: TGTGCCAGCCTGGGAGGAAATGCAGATACGCAGTATTTT. V and J are TRBV28 and TRBJ2-3; possibly TRBD2 for D (6 bases). CDR1 is MDHEN, CDR2 SYDVKM, per germline. This CDR3 has 13 residues. V was shortened by 8 bases and J by 4 bases, with 13 bases between the two germline ends.

The sample holds one count of this clone. This chain connects TRBV12-3 or TRBV12-4 to TRBJ2-2, with TRBD2 as a possible D gene (6 bases). The CDR3 contains 13 residues. V was clipped by 3 bases and J by 6 bases, with 8 bases between them. CDR3 protein: CASSFGGSGELFF. In DNA form, the CDR3 reads TGTGCCAGCAGTTTTGGGGGGTCCGGGGAGCTGTTTTTT.

V and J are TRBV5-6 and TRBJ1-1, with a tentative D call TRBD1 (5 bases). Trimming removed 4 bases from V and 6 bases from J, with 13 bases in between. The germline gives CDR1 SGHDT, CDR2 YYEEEE. The CDR3 runs 13 residues. Written as DNA, the CDR3 is TGTGCCAGCAGCCCAATTGACAGTCCTGAAGCTTTCTTT. It encodes CASSPIDSPEAFF.

This chain uses TRBV30 with TRBJ1-1; perhaps TRBD1 as D (5 bases). The CDR3 spans 13 residues. Trimming pared 1 base from V and 5 bases from J, leaving 11 bases between. CDR1 is GTSNPN, CDR2 SVGIG, per germline (reference sequence). The CDR3 region is CAWSDGKGTEAFF. CDR3 coding DNA: TGTGCCTGGAGTGACGGAAAGGGGACTGAAGCTTTCTTT.

This clone showed up just once. V gene TRBV15 combines with J gene TRBJ2-1, with D tentatively TRBD2 (7 bases). This CDR3 spans 15 amino acids. Trimming removed 1 base from V and 7 bases from J, with 14 bases in between. Germline lookup yields CDR1 LNHNV and CDR2 YYDKDF (reference sequence). In DNA form, the CDR3 reads TGTGCCACCAGCAGAGTTGGGGGGGCCGTGAATGAGCAGTTCTTC. Translated, it gives CATSRVGGAVNEQFF.

The genes are TRBV5-6 and TRBJ2-7; TRBD1 matches at 8 bases. Germline V gene sequence: CDR1 SGHDT, CDR2 YYEEEE. The CDR3 sequence is 14 residues long. J lost 4 bases, V lost 3 bases, and 6 bases had no gene match. The CDR3 coding sequence is TGTGCCAGCAGCTCGGGACAGGTTTCGTACGAGCAGTACTTC. Protein product: CASSSGQVSYEQYF.

The rearrangement uses TRBV25-1 and TRBJ2-7; the D call may be TRBD1 or TRBD2 (6 bases each). The V end was cut by 3 bases, the J end by 7 bases, with 13 bases between. CDR3 length: 13 residues. CDR1 MGHDK and CDR2 SYGVNS come from the germline V gene. CDR3 in DNA: TGTGCCAGCAGTGACAGGGGAGGCGGGGAGCAGTACTTC. As protein: CASSDRGGGEQYF.